The clone carrying this T cell receptor beta chain occurred a few times. The antigen remains unidentified. The authors reverse transcribed all of the isolated RNA, so sequencing captured expressed TCRB transcripts. Assay used: immunoSEQ multiplex PCR; TCRdb lists only in-frame clones, some missing. Among tens of thousands of clones listed, around 40% were seen once. CDR1 is SGHAT and CDR2 is FQNNGV in the germline V gene. This CDR3 is built from 17 residues. V dropped 5 bases and J dropped 6; count of bases not matched to a gene: 10. The data originate from a study of beta chain features in type 1 diabetes. Study-wide results and limits: TCRB CDR3 length was moderately but significantly reduced in all four CD4+ subsets of Type 1 diabetes patients.

Sequences were obtained from Tregs from blood. The rearrangement uses TRBV11-2 and TRBJ2-2; 12 positions match TRBD1. The sequence derives from a man between 25 and 39 years old with type 1 diabetes. The CDR3 nucleotides are TGTGCCAGCAGCCCAGGGACAGGGGGCTGGTTGGCCGGGGAGCTGTTTTTT. It yields the protein CASSPGTGGWLAGELFF.